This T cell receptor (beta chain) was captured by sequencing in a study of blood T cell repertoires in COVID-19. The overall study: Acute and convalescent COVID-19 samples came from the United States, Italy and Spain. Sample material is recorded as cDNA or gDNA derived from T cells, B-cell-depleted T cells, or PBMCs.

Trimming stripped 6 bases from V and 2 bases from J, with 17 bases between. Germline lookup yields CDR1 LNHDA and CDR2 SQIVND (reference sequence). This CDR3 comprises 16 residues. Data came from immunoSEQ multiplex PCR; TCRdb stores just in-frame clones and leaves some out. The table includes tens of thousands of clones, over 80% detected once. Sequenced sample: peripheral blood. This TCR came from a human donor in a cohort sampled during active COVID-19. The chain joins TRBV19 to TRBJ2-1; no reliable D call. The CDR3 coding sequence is TGTGCCAGTAGGAGTCCCCCTTCATCCCCCTACAATGAGCAGTTCTTC. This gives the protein CASRSPPSSPYNEQFF. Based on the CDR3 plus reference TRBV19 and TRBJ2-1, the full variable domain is DGGITQSPKYLFRKEGQNVTLSCEQNLNHDAMYWYRQDPGQGLRLIYYSQIVNDFQKGDIAEGYSVSREKKESFPLTVTSAQKNPTAFYLCASRSPPSSPYNEQFFGPGTRLTVL.